This T cell receptor (beta chain) was sequenced for a study of blood T cells in healthy people across ages. With a J-beta primer mix and a sample-barcoded 5' primer, a second PCR ran roughly 6 to 12 cycles. TCRdb processed the 5' RACE reads anew with MiXCR; each CDR3 protein has one entry. The table records over 1,500,000 distinct CDR3 sequences, around half of them present only once. The sequenced material came from blood. The sequence was collected from a woman aged 40 to 50 in good health.

The DNA for the CDR3 is TGTGCCAGCAGTTATCGGGGGGCTCACGAGCAGTACTTC. This translates into CASSYRGAHEQYF. This rearrangement joins TRBV6-2 or TRBV6-3 to TRBJ2-7, with TRBD2 as a possible D gene (7 bases). Looked up from germline, CDR1 is MNHEY and CDR2 is SVGEGT. V gave up 3 bases and J gave up 5 bases, with 11 bases separating them. This CDR3 spans 13 amino acids.